This T cell receptor (beta chain) is from a study of control samples from healthy donors and cancer patients. The CDR3 loop spans 14 amino acids. TCRdb's table, derived via immunoSEQ multiplex PCR, lists solely in-frame clones and lacks some. This table has about 130,000 clones, approximately 92% appearing once. Sequences were obtained from PBMCs. The genes are TRBV21-1 and TRBJ1-5. TRBV21-1 is shown as a pseudogene. The receptor's source is a man aged 80 or over with head and neck cancer. The CDR3 is CASSKENSNQPQHF. CDR3 nucleotide sequence: TGTGCCAGCAGCAAGGAAAATAGCAATCAGCCCCAGCATTTT.